This TCR beta chain was captured in a study of T-cell reconstitution after alpha-beta-depleted transplantation in children. Germline V gives CDR1 WNHNN, CDR2 SYGVQD (reference sequence). Unmatched junction bases numbered 11, after V lost 7 bases and J lost 2 bases. The CDR3 length is 15 residues. The library targeted TCRbeta and was prepared with unique molecular identifiers. TCRdb recomputed calls from the PCR reads with MiXCR, one row per CDR3 protein. The table includes about 270,000 distinct CDR3 sequences, 9.9% detected once. The TCR originated in a human donor who donated a stem cell graft to a child with SCID. The material was PBMCs from the stem cell graft donor, obtained from the stem cell graft. V and J are TRBV10-1 and TRBJ2-7; 7 positions match TRBD1. As DNA, the CDR3 is TGCGCCAGCATCGGGACAGAGGTTACCCCCTACGAGCAGTACTTC. Encoded protein: CASIGTEVTPYEQYF.